This T cell receptor (beta chain) was found in a study of blood T cell repertoires in COVID-19 (dated by TCRdb to 2018 to 2021). As for the study more broadly: Collaborator samples came from the United States, Italy and Spain and covered acute and convalescent phases of COVID-19. The prospective study material was composed of cDNA or gDNA derived from T cells, B-cell-depleted T cells, or PBMCs. Subjects who had been exposed to COVID-19, were actively infected with it, or had recovered from it provided the deeply sampled blood TCRbeta repertoires that made up the dataset. The repertoires were released in a freely available public database meant as a resource for research on the immune response to SARS-CoV-2. Samples were obtained from the ongoing ImmuneRACE study (first 160 participants) and from 1,254 subjects provided by 6 global collaborators. A de-identified subject ID, COVID-19 status, age in years and sex were almost always included in the sample metadata. Where HLA class I and class II types were available, the types were taken from metadata supplied by the sample provider, not from assay-based typing. On the study overall, not on this receptor specifically: How much clinical and demographic metadata was included differed by source and by participant, and the metadata was provided uncurated.

With respect to this clone: This receptor's antigen is unknown. Base-call qualities are not available, and no considerably larger clone is one nucleotide away.

The CDR3 has 15 amino acids, counting the end cysteine and phenylalanine. Only the CDR3 region is kept as DNA, spanning 45 bases read in frame from base 1. Trimming takes 4 bases off V and 0 bases off J; junction bases not matched to a gene: 5. CDR1 and CDR2 (LNHDA, SQIVND) derive from the germline V gene (reference sequence). TCRbeta CDR3 regions were amplified from genomic DNA using the immunoSEQ Assay, a bias-controlled multiplex PCR. Per the authors' processing: Nucleated cell counts per sample were estimated from amplification of reference gene primers within the assay. To quantify the absolute abundance of each unique TCRbeta CDR3 rearrangement, sequence reads were collapsed and filtered. For each sample, productive Simpson clonality was calculated by taking the square root of Simpson's diversity index across productive rearrangements. Drawn from immuneACCESS, this table holds only the in-frame rearrangements with V and J called that TCRdb kept. Clones are partly lost; checked studies trace under half to an unresolved V gene and leave the rest unexplained. The V and J calls and clone size are taken from that table; D and trimming were inferred from the DNA. The sample table holds approximately 170,000 clones, of which approximately 88% were seen once. The leading ten clones occupy about 3.5% of the sample.

Participants in the prospective study were aged roughly 18 to 95 years, lived in over 20 United States geographic areas, and enrolled through a virtual design. In the prospective study, participants were assigned to cohorts based on the clinical history participants reported in a screening survey and a study questionnaire. For ImmuneRACE Cohort 3, a participant was defined as recovered based on two consecutive negative NP/OP PCR tests, clearance by a healthcare professional, or resolution of symptoms. In the prospective study, whole blood, serum and a nasopharyngeal or oropharyngeal swab were collected from each participant by mobile phlebotomists. Prospective study participants could optionally give additional blood draws and questionnaires over an approximately two-month period. Blood samples from the prospective study were shipped frozen or at room temperature prior to DNA extraction.

This receptor was identified in a woman aged 25 to 39 who had recovered from COVID-19. Source material: PBMCs or T cells enriched from blood (not recorded which). The chain links TRBV19 with TRBJ1-1; TRBD1 agrees with 7 junctional bases. The CDR3 protein sequence reads: CASSKQGTLNTEAFF. The nucleotide sequence is given as TGTGCCAGTAGTAAACAGGGGACCTTGAACACTGAAGCTTTCTTT.